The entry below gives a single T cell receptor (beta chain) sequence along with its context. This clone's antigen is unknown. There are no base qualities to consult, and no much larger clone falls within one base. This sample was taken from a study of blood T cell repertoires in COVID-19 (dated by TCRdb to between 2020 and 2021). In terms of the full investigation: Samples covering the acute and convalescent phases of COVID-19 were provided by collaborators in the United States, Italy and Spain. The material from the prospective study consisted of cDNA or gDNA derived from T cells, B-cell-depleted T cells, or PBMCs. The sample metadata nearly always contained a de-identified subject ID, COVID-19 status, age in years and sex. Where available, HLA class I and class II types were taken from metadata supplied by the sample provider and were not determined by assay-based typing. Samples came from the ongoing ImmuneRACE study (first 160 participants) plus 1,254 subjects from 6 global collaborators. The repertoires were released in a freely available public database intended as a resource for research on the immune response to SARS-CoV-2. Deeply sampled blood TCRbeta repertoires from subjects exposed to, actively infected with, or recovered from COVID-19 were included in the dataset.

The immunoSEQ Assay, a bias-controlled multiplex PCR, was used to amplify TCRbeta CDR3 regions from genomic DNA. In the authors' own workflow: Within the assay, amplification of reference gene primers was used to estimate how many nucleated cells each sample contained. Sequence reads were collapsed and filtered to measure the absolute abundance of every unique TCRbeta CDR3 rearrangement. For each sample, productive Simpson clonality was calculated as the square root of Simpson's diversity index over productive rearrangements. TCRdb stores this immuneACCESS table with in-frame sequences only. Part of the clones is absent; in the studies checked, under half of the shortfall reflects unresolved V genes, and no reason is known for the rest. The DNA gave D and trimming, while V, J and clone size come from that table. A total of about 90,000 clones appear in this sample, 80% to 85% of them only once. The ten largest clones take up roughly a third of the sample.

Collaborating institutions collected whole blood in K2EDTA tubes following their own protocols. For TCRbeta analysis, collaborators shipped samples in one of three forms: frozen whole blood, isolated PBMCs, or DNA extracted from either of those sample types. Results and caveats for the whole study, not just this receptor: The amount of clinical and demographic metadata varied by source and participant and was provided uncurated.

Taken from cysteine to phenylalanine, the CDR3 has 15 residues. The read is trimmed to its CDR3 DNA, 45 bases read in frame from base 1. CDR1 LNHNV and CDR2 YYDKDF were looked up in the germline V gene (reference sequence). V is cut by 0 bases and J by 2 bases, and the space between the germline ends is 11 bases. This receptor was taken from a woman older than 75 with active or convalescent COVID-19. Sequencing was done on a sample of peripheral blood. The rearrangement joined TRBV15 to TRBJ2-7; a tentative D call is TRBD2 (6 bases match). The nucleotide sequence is TGTGCCACCAGCAGAGATTTGCGGGAACCCTACGAGCAGTACTTC. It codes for CATSRDLREPYEQYF.